This paragraph covers one TCR beta chain sequence. In the study's own analysis: From reference gene primer amplification, estimates of nucleated cell counts were derived. This table comes from immunoSEQ multiplex PCR, and its TCRdb copy is limited to in-frame clones, with some not included. V, J and clone size are taken as reported in that table, and D and trimming were inferred from the DNA itself. In the table there are tens of thousands of clones, 82% of which are singletons. The data were taken from a study of blood T cell repertoires in COVID-19. For the study at large: There were acute and convalescent COVID-19 samples, and they came from the United States, Italy and Spain. In each case, the material was cDNA or gDNA derived from T cells, B-cell-depleted T cells, or PBMCs.

CDR3 length: 15 amino acids. Germline V gene sequence: CDR1 MNHEY, CDR2 SVGAGI. V lost 0 bases and J lost 7; bases outside the gene matches: 6. The receptor comes from a woman aged 60-75 years with acute or convalescent COVID-19. The sample comprised peripheral blood. The J gene is TRBJ1-1, the V gene TRBV6-5, with 9 nucleotides matching TRBD1. DNA of the CDR3: TGTGCCAGCAGTTACTCGCGGACAGGGGCGAATGAAGCTTTCTTT. Its protein product is CASSYSRTGANEAFF.